This TCR beta chain is from a study of blood T cell repertoires in COVID-19. Study context: The United States, Italy and Spain supplied acute and convalescent COVID-19 samples. Sources were T cells, B-cell-depleted T cells, or PBMCs; the material itself was cDNA or gDNA.

Exposed enrollees had met someone with a PCR-confirmed or clinician-diagnosed COVID-19 case at some point within the 2 weeks before study entry. Per the study methods: Amplification from reference gene primers served as the basis for estimated nucleated cell counts. Repertoires were generated with immunoSEQ multiplex PCR, while TCRdb's copy carries only in-frame clones and drops some. That table gives V, J and clone size, and the DNA gave D and trimming. The sample consists of under 400,000 clones, about 88% of them appearing once. Germline assignment: CDR1 LNHDA and CDR2 SQIVND (reference sequence). The trim removed 9 bases at V and 7 bases at J, leaving 15 bases unmatched. The CDR3 runs 14 residues.

Sample: PBMCs or T cells enriched from blood (not recorded which). The origin of this receptor is a woman in her 30s who had been exposed to COVID-19. The genes are TRBV19 and TRBJ2-7; TRBD2 matches at 7 bases. The CDR3 DNA is TGTGCCAGCTCCCTGAGGGGAGGGTTGGGGGAGCAGTACTTC. This encodes CASSLRGGLGEQYF.